The following is a T cell receptor (beta chain) sequence with its context. A much larger clone differs from this one at a single base, so this may be a read error. These data come from a study of blood T cells in healthy people across ages. The CDR3 loop spans 12 amino acids. The V gene's germline CDR1 is DFQATT and CDR2 SNEGSKA (reference sequence). The authors ran a second PCR of 7 to 11 cycles using a sample-barcoded 5' primer and a J-beta primer mix. TCRdb passed the 5' RACE reads through MiXCR, listing each CDR3 protein once. The table includes about 1,000,000 distinct CDR3 sequences, under 55% detected once.

The chain recombines TRBV20-1 with TRBJ2-5; D is undetermined. The receptor comes from a woman aged 55 to 70 in good health. Sample: blood. The CDR3 DNA reads as TGCAGTGCTAGGAGTCGGGCCGAGACCCTGTACTTC. Translation: CSARSRAETLYF.